This T cell receptor (beta chain) was identified during a study of T cells in tumors after PD-1 blockade. Study-wide findings and caveats: Peripheral recruitment is suggested, as some novel exhausted tumor clones were in pre-treatment blood.

Trimming cost V 4 bases and J 8 bases; bases outside gene matches: 2. The CDR3 length is 14 residues. Germline CDR1 and CDR2: SGHTA and FQGNSA. The average interval from treatment start to post-treatment squamous cell carcinoma sampling was 31 days. Assay used: immunoSEQ multiplex PCR; TCRdb lists only in-frame clones, some missing. In the table there are 13,000 to 15,000 clones, 65% to 70% of which are singletons. Regarding this clone: Its target is not known.

This receptor was identified in a human donor with cutaneous squamous cell carcinoma. The chain uses TRBV7-2 and TRBJ2-1; 13 bases fit TRBD2. Sequencing was performed on tumor tissue, taken after anti-PD-1 treatment. The CDR3 region is CASSSGLAGDEQFF. The CDR3 nucleotides read TGTGCCAGCAGCTCCGGACTAGCGGGAGATGAGCAGTTCTTC.